These 14 T cell receptor beta chains were all obtained from the same sample, sequenced in a study of draining lymph node invasion in breast cancer. TCRdb ran MiXCR on the bulk RNA-seq reads and lists one entry per CDR3 protein. The sample yields a few thousand distinct CDR3 sequences, roughly 60% seen once. Cells sorted as CD4+ CD45RA- CD25high were taken as memory regulatory T cells. Sequenced input: sorted memory Tregs from a lymph node. These receptors were collected from a female donor with luminal breast cancer.

CDR3: CASSPRNTEAFF. CDR3 coding DNA: TGTGCCAGCTCACCGCGAAACACTGAAGCTTTCTTT. The chain uses TRBV18 and TRBJ1-1; D uncertain. The length of the CDR3 is 12 residues. Trimming removed 3 bases at V and 2 bases at J, with 4 bases between. Per germline, CDR1 KGHSH and CDR2 LQKENI.

The J gene is TRBJ2-1, the V gene TRBV7-2; D unresolved. This CDR3 has 15 residues. Looked up from germline, CDR1 is SGHTA and CDR2 is FQGNSA. The V gene lost 4 bases and the J gene lost 0 bases, with 10 bases spanning the gap. CDR3 DNA: TGTGCCAGCAGCTCCTCCCCGAGCTCCTACAATGAGCAGTTCTTC. Translating it yields CASSSSPSSYNEQFF.

V gene TRBV7-8 combines with J gene TRBJ2-2; D ambiguous. The ends were cut back, 5 bases at V and 1 base at J, with 14 bases in the middle. Per the germline V gene, CDR1 is SGHVS and CDR2 is FQNEAQ. This CDR3 has 16 amino acids. CDR3 nucleotides: TGTGCCAGCAGCCCACGGTCGTCGTTGAACACCGGGGAGCTGTTTTTT. Protein: CASSPRSSLNTGELFF.

The chain combines TRBV20-1 with TRBJ2-3; 14 bases align to TRBD2. The CDR3 contains 16 residues. Germline CDR1 and CDR2: DFQATT and SNEGSKA (reference sequence). Germline trimming cut 3 bases from V and 6 bases from J; bases unmatched to any gene: 8. As DNA, the CDR3 is TGCAGTGCTAGTTCTGGACTAGCGGGGGGCAGGGATACGCAGTATTTT. Encoded protein: CSASSGLAGGRDTQYF.

The gene calls are TRBV20-1 and TRBJ1-2; a possible D gene is TRBD1 (5 bases). V was trimmed by 4 bases and J by 7 bases, leaving 16 bases between them. The CDR3 is made up of 13 amino acids. The germline V gene has CDR1 DFQATT and CDR2 SNEGSKA (reference sequence). This chain's CDR3 is CSATKGRRFGYTF. The CDR3 region has the DNA TGCAGTGCTACGAAGGGGCGCCGATTTGGCTACACCTTC.

There are a few counts of this clonotype. V is TRBV7-2 and J is TRBJ2-5; 10 nucleotides match TRBD1. The V gene end was trimmed by 1 base and the J gene end by 5 bases; junction bases not matched to a gene: 10. This CDR3 has 17 residues. The germline V gene has CDR1 SGHTA and CDR2 FQGNSA. DNA for the CDR3: TGTGCCAGCAGCTTAGGGGTGCGGGGACAGGGGATCGAGACCCAGTACTTC. Residues: CASSLGVRGQGIETQYF.

The chain combines TRBV5-1 with TRBJ2-1; 7 bases fit TRBD1. V shed 4 bases, J shed 9 bases, and the junction held 4 bases outside the gene matches. The CDR3 is 12 amino acids. Germline lookup yields CDR1 SGHRS and CDR2 YFSETQ. This chain's CDR3 is CASSLDRVEQFF. CDR3 nucleotide sequence: TGCGCCAGCAGCCTCGACAGGGTTGAGCAGTTCTTC.

V and J are TRBV5-1 and TRBJ1-6, with D perhaps TRBD1 (5 bases). Trimming cost V 1 base and J 9 bases, with 11 bases left between them. From germline, CDR1 is SGHRS and CDR2 YFSETQ. The CDR3 covers 14 residues. This CDR3 reads CASSLSGSASPLHF. CDR3 nucleotides: TGCGCCAGCAGCTTGTCAGGGTCGGCTTCACCCCTCCACTTT.

The DNA of the CDR3 is TGTGCCAGTAGTCGGACTAGCGGGGATTTCTCAGATACGCAGTATTTT. Its protein product is CASSRTSGDFSDTQYF. V usage is TRBV19 and J usage is TRBJ2-3; 12 nucleotides agree with TRBD2. CDR1 LNHDA and CDR2 SQIVND come from the germline V gene (reference sequence). The CDR3 runs 16 residues. Trimming cost V 5 bases and J 4 bases; bases outside gene matches: 7.

The chain combines TRBV13 with TRBJ1-5; TRBD1 aligns across 7 bases. CDR3 size: 12 residues. CDR1 is PRHDT and CDR2 is FYEKMQ in the germline V gene (reference sequence). Trimming cost V 5 bases and J 7 bases; bases outside gene matches: 2. Here the CDR3 reads CASSLRGQPQHF. CDR3 DNA: TGTGCCAGCAGCCTCAGGGGGCAGCCCCAGCATTTT. Filled out from reference TRBV13 and TRBJ1-5, the complete variable domain reads AAGVIQSPRHLIKEKRETATLKCYPIPRHDTVYWYQQGPGQDPQFLISFYEKMQSDKGSIPDRFSAQQFSDYHSELNMSSLELGDSALYFCASSLRGQPQHFGDGTRLSIL.

Comment on this clonotype: At one of its ends the junction is not consistent with the germline gene, which may arise from a read error. The rearrangement joins TRBV5-6 to TRBJ1-6, with D possibly TRBD1 on 6 matching bases. Germline-derived CDR1 and CDR2 are SGHDT and YYEEEE. This CDR3 is built from 17 residues. The CDR3 region is CASSLKDSFLYNSPLHF. CDR3 DNA: TGTGCCAGCAGCTTAAAGGACAGCTTCCTTTATAATTCACCTCTCCACTTT.

This sequence joins TRBV5-5 and TRBJ1-4; D unresolved. Germline lookup yields CDR1 SGHKS and CDR2 YYEKEE (reference sequence). Trimming cost V 4 bases and J 3 bases, with 13 bases left between them. The CDR3 totals 15 residues. CDR3 nucleotide sequence: TGTGCCAGCAGCCGTGGGTCGTCGGCTAATGAAAAACTGTTTTTT. It translates to CASSRGSSANEKLFF. The whole variable domain, remainder taken from reference TRBV5-5 and TRBJ1-4, is DAGVTQSPTHLIKTRGQQVTLRCSPISGHKSVSWYQQVLGQGPQFIFQYYEKEERGRGNFPDRFSARQFPNYSSELNVNALLLGDSALYLCASSRGSSANEKLFFGSGTQLSVL.

The J gene is TRBJ1-1, the V gene TRBV20-1; 7 nucleotides align to TRBD1. Germline V lookup: CDR1 DFQATT, CDR2 SNEGSKA (reference sequence). The CDR3 covers 14 residues. The V segment lost 1 base and the J segment 0 bases; nucleotides outside the gene matches: 2. The CDR3 here is CSARVQGLNTEAFF. The CDR3 DNA is TGCAGTGCTAGAGTACAGGGGCTGAACACTGAAGCTTTCTTT.

The CDR3, as DNA: TGCGCCAGCAGTGAGACGGGTAACTATGGCTACACCTTC. This encodes CASSETGNYGYTF. The rearrangement joins TRBV10-2 to TRBJ1-2, with D hard to call. Germline loops: CDR1 WSHSY, CDR2 SAAADI. Between the trimmed V and J ends, which lost 2 bases and 1 base, there was a span of 5 bases. The CDR3 is 13 residues long.